The present entry profiles one TCR beta chain with its context. Its antigen remains unknown. Germline is not matched at one junction end, which may reflect a read error. This specimen comes from a study of T cell repertoires in cytomegalovirus infection. In the study overall: It was the public TCR beta signatures that indicated both CMV infection and matching HLA type.

The study's findings and limits: Carriers of CMV plus the relevant HLA were identified by cumulative public TCR beta family frequency. The study found HLA-C-restricted CMV-specific TCR beta clonotypes dominating the ex vivo response.

This CDR3 is built from 11 residues. Germline V gene data show CDR1 as SGHTA and CDR2 as FQGNSA. A single record per CDR3 protein comes from TCRdb applying MiXCR to the reads. This sample has hundreds of thousands of distinct CDR3 sequences, with roughly a sixth found just once. The clonotype was recovered from a human donor in good health (CMV status not recorded). Some clones in this sample may be carry-over from other donors' samples. This chain joins TRBV7-2 and TRBJ2-5, with no clear D. The sequenced material came from PBMCs. The DNA of the CDR3 is TGTGTCAGCAGCTTTTTAGGGACCCAGTACTTC. It translates to CVSSFLGTQYF.